The 32 T cell receptor beta chains below all came from one sample that was sequenced in a study of T cells in Graves' hyperthyroidism and ophthalmopathy. RNA transcripts were the template for amplifying TCR beta CDR3 regions. RT-PCR in the first round (using the HTBI primer set) targeted the TCR CDR3. TCRdb re-analysed the multiplex PCR reads in MiXCR, keeping a single row per CDR3 protein. The data show around 690,000 distinct CDR3 sequences, less than 25% seen once. Specimen: blood. All receptors derive from a man aged 30 to 45 with Graves' ophthalmopathy.

This clonotype was counted at least ten times. This chain uses TRBV2 with TRBJ2-5, with D tentatively TRBD2 (6 bases). Trimming took 0 bases from V and 5 from J, leaving 13 bases between them. Germline V gene data show CDR1 as SNHLY and CDR2 as FYNNEI. CDR3 length: 15 amino acids. CDR3 DNA: TGTGCCAGCAGTGAAGCCACCGCCGGAGGGGAGACCCAGTACTTC. It yields the protein CASSEATAGGETQYF.

The V gene is TRBV28, the J gene TRBJ2-4; D gene uncertain. The V and J ends lost 5 bases and 8 bases respectively, with 19 bases between them. Per the germline V gene, CDR1 is MDHEN and CDR2 is SYDVKM. The CDR3 totals 15 residues. The CDR3 region has the DNA TGTGCCAGCAGTCCTCCTGAGAGGTTTGGGGACATTCAGTACTTC. It yields the protein CASSPPERFGDIQYF.

This clonotype appeared a few times. The chain employs TRBV11-2 and TRBJ2-4; possibly TRBD1 or TRBD2 for D (6 bases each). CDR1 and CDR2 (germline): SGHAT, FQNNGV. This CDR3 is 15 amino acids long. The ends were cut back, 1 base at V and 3 bases at J, with 10 bases in the middle. CDR3 region: CASSLGRGVKNIQYF. The CDR3 region has the DNA TGTGCCAGCAGCTTAGGGAGGGGGGTCAAAAACATTCAGTACTTC. The entire variable domain, with the rest obtained from reference TRBV11-2 and TRBJ2-4, is as follows: EAGVAQSPRYKIIEKRQSVAFWCNPISGHATLYWYQQILGQGPKLLIQFQNNGVVDDSQLPKDRFSAERLKGVDSTLKIQPAKLEDSAVYLCASSLGRGVKNIQYFGAGTRLSVL.

The V gene is TRBV30, the J gene TRBJ1-3, with D hard to call. Germline CDR1 reads GTSNPN; CDR2 reads SVGIG (reference sequence). V was pared by 0 bases and J by 1 base, with 7 bases between. The CDR3 is made up of 14 amino acids. The CDR3 reads CAWSVGWSGNTIYF. The CDR3, as DNA: TGTGCCTGGAGTGTAGGCTGGTCTGGAAACACCATATATTTT.

The gene calls are TRBV4-1 and TRBJ1-1; tentative D call: TRBD1 (5 bases). The CDR3 consists of 15 residues. Deletions cut 1 base from V and 5 bases from J, with 14 bases between. Germline CDR1 reads MGHRA; CDR2 reads YSYEKL. CDR3 nucleotides: TGCGCCAGCAGCCAAGCCCCTCTGGGGGGGACTGAAGCTTTCTTT. Protein product: CASSQAPLGGTEAFF.

V and J are TRBV20-1 and TRBJ2-1, with no clear D. V gave up 2 bases and J gave up 2 bases, with 13 bases separating them. The CDR3 covers 15 residues. Germline loops: CDR1 DFQATT, CDR2 SNEGSKA (reference sequence). In DNA form, the CDR3 reads TGCAGTGCTAGATTGTATCGTGGCGCCTACAATGAGCAGTTCTTC. The encoded protein is CSARLYRGAYNEQFF.

The table lists this clonotype with many counts. The rearrangement joins TRBV28 to TRBJ1-1, with 10 bases matching TRBD1. The V segment lost 6 bases and the J segment 4 bases; nucleotides outside the gene matches: 5. Germline CDR1 MDHEN, CDR2 SYDVKM. This CDR3 spans 14 amino acids. The CDR3 spells CASRPGQGTTEAFF. As DNA, the CDR3 is TGTGCCAGCAGGCCGGGACAGGGGACCACTGAAGCTTTCTTT.

The chain's CDR3 is CASGGLAEEETQYF. The CDR3 DNA reads TGTGCCAGCGGCGGACTAGCGGAGGAAGAGACCCAGTACTTC. J is TRBJ2-5 and V is TRBV2, with 10 bases identical to TRBD2. The CDR3 extends over 14 amino acids. The V gene end was trimmed by 8 bases and the J gene end by 3 bases; junction bases not matched to a gene: 6. Germline CDR1 SNHLY, CDR2 FYNNEI.

This clonotype was picked up a small number of times. This chain joins TRBV20-1 and TRBJ2-7, with D possibly being TRBD1 (7 bases). Germline V gene sequence: CDR1 DFQATT, CDR2 SNEGSKA (reference sequence). The CDR3 is 15 amino acids. V shed 7 bases and J shed 3 bases, with 22 bases lying between them. CDR3 nucleotides: TGCAGTGTACCCCTCTGGAGGGACAGTGTCTACGAGCAGTACTTC. Protein product: CSVPLWRDSVYEQYF.

The chain couples TRBV15 to TRBJ1-6; D is perhaps TRBD1 (5 bases). The CDR3 totals 15 residues. V was pared by 5 bases and J by 8 bases, with 16 bases between. CDR1 is LNHNV, CDR2 YYDKDF, per germline (reference sequence). The DNA of the CDR3 is TGTGCCACCAGCTACGTGACTGACAGTCATTCACCCCTCCACTTT. This codes for CATSYVTDSHSPLHF. Supplemented by reference TRBV15 and TRBJ1-6, the full variable domain reads DAMVIQNPRYQVTQFGKPVTLSCSQTLNHNVMYWYQQKSSQAPKLLFHYYDKDFNNEADTPDNFQSRRPNTSFCFLDIRSPGLGDTAMYLCATSYVTDSHSPLHFGNGTRLTVT.

This clonotype has only a few counts. This chain connects TRBV19 to TRBJ1-5; no clear D gene. The CDR3 length is 16 residues. CDR1 and CDR2 from the germline V gene are LNHDA and SQIVND (reference sequence). V shed 4 bases and J shed 2 bases, with 15 bases lying between them. The chain's CDR3 is CASSKKTNWGNQPQHF. DNA of the CDR3: TGTGCCAGTAGTAAGAAGACAAATTGGGGCAATCAGCCCCAGCATTTT.

There are many counts of this clonotype. This rearrangement joins TRBV7-2 to TRBJ2-5, with D uncertain. V was shortened by 5 bases and J by 5 bases, with 9 bases between the two germline ends. Germline V lookup: CDR1 SGHTA, CDR2 FQGNSA. The CDR3 spans 12 residues. CDR3 in DNA: TGTGCCAGCAGCACATACATGGAGACCCAGTACTTC. This gives the protein CASSTYMETQYF.

V and J are TRBV29-1 and TRBJ2-1; D uncertain. Looked up from germline, CDR1 is SQVTM and CDR2 is ANQGSEA. V lost 1 base and J 5 bases, leaving 9 bases between the germline ends. The CDR3 covers 13 residues. The CDR3 protein is CSVEGRTNNEQFF. The CDR3 DNA reads TGCAGCGTTGAAGGGCGGACCAACAATGAGCAGTTCTTC.

There are many counts of this clonotype. The V call is TRBV5-1, the J call TRBJ2-7; the match to TRBD2 covers 14 bases. This CDR3 is 16 amino acids long. V was clipped by 3 bases and J by 6 bases; unmatched bases: 8. Germline lookup yields CDR1 SGHRS and CDR2 YFSETQ. CDR3 sequence reads: CASSSRLAGGEGEQYF. In DNA, the CDR3 is TGCGCCAGCAGCTCGAGACTAGCGGGAGGGGAGGGCGAGCAGTACTTC.

Many counts were recorded for this clonotype. The chain is built from TRBV13 and TRBJ2-7; 8 bases align to TRBD2. V gave up 5 bases and J gave up 2 bases; unmatched junction bases: 5. The CDR3 runs to 14 residues. CDR1 and CDR2 from the germline V gene are PRHDT and FYEKMQ (reference sequence). In DNA, the CDR3 is TGTGCCAGCAGCACCCGGGAGGGCACCTACGAGCAGTACTTC. This sequence encodes CASSTREGTYEQYF.

Note on this clonotype: One end of the junction is discordant with germline, which a read error may explain. V and J are TRBV2 and TRBJ2-7; D is undetermined. CDR1 SNHLY and CDR2 FYNNEI come from the germline V gene. This CDR3 contains 12 residues. The CDR3 region is CASSAAGYEQYF. The CDR3 DNA reads as TGTGCCAGCAGTGCCGCAGGCTACGAGCAGTATTTC. Full variable domain (remainder filled in from reference TRBV2 and TRBJ2-7): EPEVTQTPSHQVTQMGQEVILRCVPISNHLYFYWYRQILGQKVEFLVSFYNNEISEKSEIFDDQFSVERPDGSNFTLKIRSTKLEDSAMYFCASSAAGYEQYFGPGTRLTVT.

The chain couples TRBV10-3 to TRBJ1-5, with TRBD1 matching over 11 bases. The ends lost 3 bases at V and 5 bases at J; junction bases unmatched: 6. Germline-derived CDR1 and CDR2 are ENHRY and SYGVKD. CDR3 length: 16 amino acids. The CDR3 region has the DNA TGTGCCATCAGTGACCGGGACAGGGGGGAACATCAGCCCCAGCATTTT. It encodes CAISDRDRGEHQPQHF.

In its sample, this clonotype was seen many times. The chain links TRBV6-1 to TRBJ1-5, with D maybe TRBD1 (6 bases). The CDR3 has 13 residues. Per germline, CDR1 MNHNS and CDR2 SASEGT. V dropped 7 bases and J dropped 4 bases, with 11 bases sitting between them. The DNA for the CDR3 is TGTGCCAGCACCCGGGGGCCTAATCAGCCCCAGCATTTT. Protein sequence: CASTRGPNQPQHF.

This clonotype was found once. This sequence joins TRBV19 and TRBJ2-3; D is possibly TRBD2 (6 bases). CDR1 is LNHDA and CDR2 is SQIVND in the germline V gene (reference sequence). Trimming removed 5 bases from V and 0 bases from J, with 12 bases in between. The CDR3 runs 15 residues. The CDR3 loop is CASSVLATSTDTQYF. DNA for the CDR3: TGTGCCAGTAGTGTCCTAGCGACTAGCACAGATACGCAGTATTTT.

V is TRBV28 and J is TRBJ2-1, with 14 nucleotides matching TRBD2. Germline CDR1 MDHEN, CDR2 SYDVKM. There are 15 residues in the CDR3. V was pared by 3 bases and J by 8 bases, with 3 bases of the junction left unmatched. CDR3 sequence: CASSLGTSGSYEQFF. CDR3 sequence (DNA): TGTGCCAGCAGTTTGGGGACTAGCGGGAGTTATGAGCAGTTCTTC.

V usage is TRBV6-1 and J usage is TRBJ2-1; no firm D call. The CDR3 is 18 residues long. Germline V gene sequence: CDR1 MNHNS, CDR2 SASEGT. The V end lost 8 bases, the J end lost 0 bases, and 23 bases lay between the germline ends. CDR3 DNA sequence: TGTGCCAGCCTCATCGATCCGGGTGGCTTTAGCTCCTACAATGAGCAGTTCTTC. It translates to CASLIDPGGFSSYNEQFF.

This clonotype was counted ten times or more. The V call is TRBV6-1, the J call TRBJ1-4, with 7 bases aligning to TRBD1. CDR3 length: 14 amino acids. Germline V gene lookup returns CDR1 MNHNS and CDR2 SASEGT. The V segment lost 5 bases and the J segment 5 bases; nucleotides outside the gene matches: 5. CDR3 sequence (DNA): TGTGCCAGCAGTTCCGGACAGGCGAATGAAAAACTGTTTTTT. Protein product: CASSSGQANEKLFF.

This clonotype occurred a few times. The V and J genes are TRBV6-2 or TRBV6-3 and TRBJ2-2; 9 bases agree with TRBD1. The germline V gene has CDR1 MNHEY and CDR2 SVGEGT. The CDR3 runs to 17 residues. Trimming at V came to 0 bases and at J to 4 bases, leaving 6 bases not matched to a gene. In DNA form, the CDR3 reads TGTGCCAGCAGTTACTCGATATCACAGGGGGCCACCGGGGAGCTGTTTTTT. Its translation is CASSYSISQGATGELFF.

The V call is TRBV28, the J call TRBJ2-3, with a possible D match to TRBD2 (6 bases). V lost 6 bases and J 1 base, leaving 8 bases between the germline ends. Per germline, CDR1 MDHEN and CDR2 SYDVKM. The CDR3 is 13 amino acids. DNA for the CDR3: TGTGCCAGCAGGCGGGACCGCACAGATACGCAGTATTTT. Its translation: CASRRDRTDTQYF. The full variable domain, completed using reference TRBV28 and TRBJ2-3, is DVKVTQSSRYLVKRTGEKVFLECVQDMDHENMFWYRQDPGLGLRLIYFSYDVKMKEKGDIPEGYSVSREKKERFSLILESASTNQTSMYLCASRRDRTDTQYFGPGTRLTVL.

DNA for the CDR3: TGCGCCAGCAGTGAGTTAGCGTTGGATACGCAGTATTTT. Its translation: CASSELALDTQYF. The V call is TRBV10-2, the J call TRBJ2-3; a weak D match, TRBD2 (5 bases). V was trimmed by 1 base and J by 6 bases, leaving 8 bases between them. Germline-derived CDR1 and CDR2 are WSHSY and SAAADI. The CDR3 is 13 amino acids.

The chain has TRBV9 and TRBJ2-3, with 8 nucleotides matching TRBD2. The germline V gene encodes CDR1 SGDLS and CDR2 YYNGEE. The CDR3 runs to 18 residues. V lost 4 bases and J lost 0; bases outside the gene matches: 13. CDR3 sequence reads: CASSPWGSGTSSTDTQYF. Written as DNA, the CDR3 is TGTGCCAGCAGCCCTTGGGGTAGCGGGACCAGCAGCACAGATACGCAGTATTTT. Variable domain in full (rest from reference TRBV9 and TRBJ2-3): DSGVTQTPKHLITATGQRVTLRCSPRSGDLSVYWYQQSLDQGLQFLIQYYNGEERAKGNILERFSAQQFPDLHSELNLSSLELGDSALYFCASSPWGSGTSSTDTQYFGPGTRLTVL.

This clonotype occurred many times. The chain recombines TRBV13 with TRBJ2-7, with 13 nucleotides matching TRBD2. CDR1 PRHDT and CDR2 FYEKMQ come from the germline V gene (reference sequence). The CDR3 is 20 amino acids. Trimming cost V 0 bases and J 4 bases; bases outside gene matches: 15. The DNA of the CDR3 is TGTGCCAGCAGCTTAGGAACCCGACTAGCGGGAGGCCGGAGACCTTACGAGCAGTACTTC. Amino acid sequence: CASSLGTRLAGGRRPYEQYF.

The chain carries TRBV7-2 and TRBJ2-1; TRBD2 matches at 8 bases. The trim removed 1 base at V and 5 bases at J, leaving 7 bases unmatched. Germline V gene lookup returns CDR1 SGHTA and CDR2 FQGNSA. CDR3 length: 16 amino acids. Here the CDR3 DNA reads TGTGCCAGCAGCTTAGTTTCTAGCGGGTCCCACAATGAGCAGTTCTTC. It encodes CASSLVSSGSHNEQFF.

This clonotype has more than one count but fewer than ten. This sequence joins TRBV6-1 and TRBJ2-2, with D uncertain. The CDR3 contains 13 residues. The germline gives CDR1 MNHNS, CDR2 SASEGT. V lost 7 bases to trimming and J lost 6 bases, with 12 bases between them. The CDR3: CASTYSRAGELFF. CDR3 sequence (DNA): TGTGCCAGCACCTACAGCCGGGCCGGGGAGCTGTTTTTT.

In its sample, this clonotype was seen a few times. The J gene is TRBJ2-2, the V gene TRBV6-1; D possibly matches TRBD1 or TRBD2 (6 bases each). This CDR3 comprises 17 residues. V lost 7 bases and J 1 base, leaving 19 bases between the germline ends. The germline V gene encodes CDR1 MNHNS and CDR2 SASEGT. CDR3 sequence: CASNDGGLVRNTGELFF. The CDR3 nucleotides read TGTGCCAGCAATGATGGGGGGCTGGTACGGAACACCGGGGAGCTGTTTTTT.

The rearrangement joins TRBV10-3 to TRBJ2-3; 7 nucleotides agree with TRBD2. V shed 0 bases, J shed 7 bases, and the junction held 7 bases outside the gene matches. Germline CDR1 reads ENHRY; CDR2 reads SYGVKD. This CDR3 is built from 15 residues. The DNA for the CDR3 is TGTGCCATCAGTGAGTCGTCAAGGACTAGGTATACGCAGTATTTT. It translates to CAISESSRTRYTQYF.

This clonotype was observed many times. V is TRBV6-1 and J is TRBJ1-5; 8 bases are shared with TRBD1. Germline V gene sequence: CDR1 MNHNS, CDR2 SASEGT. This CDR3 has 14 amino acids. Germline trimming cut 5 bases from V and 4 bases from J; bases unmatched to any gene: 4. CDR3: CASSTRQGNQPQHF. CDR3 sequence (DNA): TGTGCCAGCAGTACCCGACAGGGGAATCAGCCCCAGCATTTT.